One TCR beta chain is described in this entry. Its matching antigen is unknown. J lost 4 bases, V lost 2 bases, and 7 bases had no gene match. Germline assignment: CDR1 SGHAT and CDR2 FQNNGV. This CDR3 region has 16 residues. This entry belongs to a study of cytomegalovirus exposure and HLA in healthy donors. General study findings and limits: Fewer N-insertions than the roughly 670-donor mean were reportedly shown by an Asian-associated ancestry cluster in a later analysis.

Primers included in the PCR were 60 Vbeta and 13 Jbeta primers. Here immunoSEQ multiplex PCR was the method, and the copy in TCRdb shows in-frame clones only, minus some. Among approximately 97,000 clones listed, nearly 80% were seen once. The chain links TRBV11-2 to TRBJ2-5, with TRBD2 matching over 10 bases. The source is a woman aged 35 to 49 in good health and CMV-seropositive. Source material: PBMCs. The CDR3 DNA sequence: TGTGCCAGCAGCTTAACGGCTAGCGGGAGTGGAGAGACCCAGTACTTC. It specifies CASSLTASGSGETQYF.